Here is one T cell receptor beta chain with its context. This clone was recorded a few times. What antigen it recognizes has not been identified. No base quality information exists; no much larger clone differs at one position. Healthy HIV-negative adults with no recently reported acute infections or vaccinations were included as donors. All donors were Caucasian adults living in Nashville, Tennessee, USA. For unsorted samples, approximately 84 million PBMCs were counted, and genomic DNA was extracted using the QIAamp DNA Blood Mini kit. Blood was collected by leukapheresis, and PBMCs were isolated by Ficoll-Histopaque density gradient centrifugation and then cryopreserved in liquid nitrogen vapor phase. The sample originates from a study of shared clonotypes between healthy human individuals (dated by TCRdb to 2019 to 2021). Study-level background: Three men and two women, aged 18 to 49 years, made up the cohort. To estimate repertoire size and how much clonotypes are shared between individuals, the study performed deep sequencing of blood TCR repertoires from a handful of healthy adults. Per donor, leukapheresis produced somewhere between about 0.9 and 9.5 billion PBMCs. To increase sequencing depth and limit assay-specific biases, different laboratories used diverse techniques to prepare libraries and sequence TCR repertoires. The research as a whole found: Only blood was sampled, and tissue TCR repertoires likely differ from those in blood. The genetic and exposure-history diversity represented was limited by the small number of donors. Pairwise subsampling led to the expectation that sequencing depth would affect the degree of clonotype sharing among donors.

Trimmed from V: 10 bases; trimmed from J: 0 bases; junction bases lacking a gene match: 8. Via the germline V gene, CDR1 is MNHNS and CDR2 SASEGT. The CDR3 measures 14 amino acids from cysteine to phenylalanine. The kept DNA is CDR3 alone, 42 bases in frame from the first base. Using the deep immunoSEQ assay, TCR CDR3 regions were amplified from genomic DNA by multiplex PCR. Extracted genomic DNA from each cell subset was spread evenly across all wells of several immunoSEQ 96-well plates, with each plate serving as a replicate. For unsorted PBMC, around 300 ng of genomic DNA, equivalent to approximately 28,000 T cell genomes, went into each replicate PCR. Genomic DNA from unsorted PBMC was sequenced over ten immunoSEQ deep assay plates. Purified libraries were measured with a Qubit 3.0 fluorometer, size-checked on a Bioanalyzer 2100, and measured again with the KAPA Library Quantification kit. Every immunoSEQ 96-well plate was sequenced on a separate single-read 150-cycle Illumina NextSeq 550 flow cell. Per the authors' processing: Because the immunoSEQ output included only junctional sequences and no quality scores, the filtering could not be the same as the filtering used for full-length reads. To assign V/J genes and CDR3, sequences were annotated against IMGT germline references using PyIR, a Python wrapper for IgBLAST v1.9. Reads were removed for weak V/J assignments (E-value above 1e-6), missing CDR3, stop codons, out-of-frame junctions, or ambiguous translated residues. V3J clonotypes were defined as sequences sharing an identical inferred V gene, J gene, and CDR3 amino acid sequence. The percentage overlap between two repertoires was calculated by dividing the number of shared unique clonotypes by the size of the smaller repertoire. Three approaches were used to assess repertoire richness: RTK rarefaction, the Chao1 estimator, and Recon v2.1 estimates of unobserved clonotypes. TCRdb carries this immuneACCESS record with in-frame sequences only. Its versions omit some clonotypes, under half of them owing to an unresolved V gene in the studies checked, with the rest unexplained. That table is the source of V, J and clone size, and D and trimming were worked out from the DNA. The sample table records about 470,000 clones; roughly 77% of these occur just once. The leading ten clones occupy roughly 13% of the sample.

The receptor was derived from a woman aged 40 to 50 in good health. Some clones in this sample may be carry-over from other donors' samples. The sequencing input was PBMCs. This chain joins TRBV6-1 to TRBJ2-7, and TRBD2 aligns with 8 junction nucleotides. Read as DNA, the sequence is TGTGCCACCTCAGCGGGGGAGAGCTCCTACGAGCAGTACTTC. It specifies CATSAGESSYEQYF.